The 18 T cell receptor beta chains listed next were all sequenced from one sample in a study of cytomegalovirus exposure and HLA in healthy donors. 60 Vbeta and 13 Jbeta primers were used in PCR. This table comes from immunoSEQ multiplex PCR, and its TCRdb copy is limited to in-frame clones, with some not included. The sample has hundreds of thousands of clones; about 88% are singletons. Sample: PBMCs. Source of these receptors: a girl between 2 and 10 years old in good health and CMV-seronegative.

The rearrangement links TRBV5-4 to TRBJ2-4; 7 positions match TRBD2. CDR3 length: 16 residues. Germline CDR1 and CDR2: SGHNT and YYREEE (reference sequence). V trimming: 3 bases; J trimming: 0 bases; junction bases outside the gene matches: 6. The CDR3 DNA is TGTGCCAGCAGCTCCCGGGAGGCACTAGCCAAAAACATTCAGTACTTC. This sequence encodes CASSSREALAKNIQYF.

The V call is TRBV6-5, the J call TRBJ2-3; 9 bases are shared with TRBD2. V was clipped by 4 bases and J by 1 base; unmatched bases: 3. The germline V gene encodes CDR1 MNHEY and CDR2 SVGAGI. This CDR3 is built from 15 residues. CDR3: CASSLAGEGTDTQYF. The CDR3 region has the DNA TGTGCCAGCAGTTTAGCGGGAGAAGGCACAGATACGCAGTATTTT.

V usage is TRBV7-6 and J usage is TRBJ2-3; D perhaps matches TRBD2 (5 bases). Trimming took off 0 bases at V and 1 base at J, with 17 bases between the two ends. Germline V gives CDR1 SGHVS, CDR2 FNYEAQ. The CDR3 contains 18 residues. The CDR3 reads CASSLALPWRMGTDTQYF. The CDR3 bases are TGTGCCAGCAGCTTAGCGCTTCCTTGGAGGATGGGCACAGATACGCAGTATTTT.

The genes are TRBV5-1 and TRBJ2-1, with D perhaps TRBD1 (6 bases). Looked up from germline, CDR1 is SGHRS and CDR2 is YFSETQ. Trimming took 5 bases from V and 6 from J, leaving 12 bases between them. CDR3 length: 13 amino acids. The CDR3 sequence: CASRPDSLNEQFF. The CDR3 DNA reads TGCGCCAGCAGACCGGACAGCCTCAATGAGCAGTTCTTC.

The rearrangement uses TRBV7-6 and TRBJ2-3; 10 bases align to TRBD2. Germline loops: CDR1 SGHVS, CDR2 FNYEAQ. After removal of 5 bases from V and 2 bases from J, the junction contained 1 base not matched to a gene. This CDR3 spans 14 amino acids. In nucleotides, the CDR3 is TGTGCCAGCAGCGGACTAGCGGTCACAGATACGCAGTATTTT. Amino acid sequence: CASSGLAVTDTQYF.

In this sample, this clone turned up once. The chain is built from TRBV6-5 and TRBJ2-7; no firm D call. Germline values: CDR1 MNHEY, CDR2 SVGAGI. The CDR3 length is 14 residues. V gave up 4 bases and J gave up 2 bases, with 12 bases separating them. The DNA of the CDR3 is TGTGCCAGCAGTTCAGGTGGCAGAGCCTACGAGCAGTACTTC. Its translation is CASSSGGRAYEQYF.

The chain recombines TRBV12-5 with TRBJ2-3; 12 positions match TRBD2. J was trimmed by 0 bases and V by 5 bases; bases with no gene match: 3. CDR1 is LGHNT and CDR2 is FRNRAP in the germline V gene. The CDR3 runs 16 residues. CDR3 loop: CASGTGLAGSTDTQYF. CDR3 DNA: TGTGCTAGTGGTACTGGACTAGCGGGAAGCACAGATACGCAGTATTTT.

This clone has a single count. The V gene is TRBV5-1, the J gene TRBJ2-7, with 8 nucleotides matching TRBD2. With V trimmed by 0 bases and J by 4 bases, 6 bases remained unmatched. Germline CDR1 reads SGHRS; CDR2 reads YFSETQ. The CDR3 extends over 15 amino acids. The CDR3 DNA sequence: TGCGCCAGCAGCTTGGGGGGCGGGAGGTGGTACGAGCAGTACTTC. Encoded protein: CASSLGGGRWYEQYF.

The chain is built from TRBV30 and TRBJ2-5; possible D gene TRBD2, 5 bases. This CDR3 contains 14 residues. Trimming pared 0 bases from V and 7 bases from J, leaving 15 bases between. Germline CDR1 reads GTSNPN; CDR2 reads SVGIG (reference sequence). Here the CDR3 reads CAWSVLVGRGTQYF. The CDR3 DNA sequence: TGTGCCTGGAGTGTACTAGTAGGCCGCGGGACCCAGTACTTC.

The chain employs TRBV11-3 and TRBJ1-6; 8 bases are shared with TRBD1. Germline V gene sequence: CDR1 SGHNT, CDR2 YENEEA. After removal of 3 bases from V and 5 bases from J, the junction contained 3 bases not matched to a gene. The CDR3 contains 15 residues. The CDR3 DNA reads as TGTGCCAGCAGCTTTAGGACAGGGAATAATTCACCCCTCCACTTT. Translated: CASSFRTGNNSPLHF.

Only a few counts were recorded for this clone. J is TRBJ2-7 and V is TRBV6-5; TRBD2 matches 9 bases. CDR1 MNHEY and CDR2 SVGAGI come from the germline V gene. The CDR3 extends over 13 amino acids. The ends lost 5 bases at V and 7 bases at J; junction bases unmatched: 6. The CDR3: CASSPGLAREQYF. CDR3 DNA: TGTGCCAGCAGTCCCGGACTAGCGCGGGAGCAGTACTTC.

This sequence joins TRBV7-9 and TRBJ2-3; D ambiguous. The CDR3 is 13 amino acids. V was pared by 4 bases and J by 4 bases, with 9 bases between. Germline lookup yields CDR1 SEHNR and CDR2 FQNEAQ (reference sequence). CDR3 bases: TGTGCCAGCAGCTCGCTCGCAGCAGATACGCAGTATTTT. Protein: CASSSLAADTQYF. The whole variable domain, filled in from reference TRBV7-9 and TRBJ2-3, reads DTGVSQNPRHKITKRGQNVTFRCDPISEHNRLYWYRQTLGQGPEFLTYFQNEAQLEKSRLLSDRFSAERPKGSFSTLEIQRTEQGDSAMYLCASSSLAADTQYFGPGTRLTVL.

This clone was found a few times. The CDR3 DNA reads as TGTGCCACCGCTGATGGGGGGGTCAATCAGCCCCAGCATTTT. Its translation is CATADGGVNQPQHF. The chain recombines TRBV10-3 with TRBJ1-5; TRBD1 is a possible D gene (5 bases). CDR1 is ENHRY and CDR2 is SYGVKD in the germline V gene. Between the trimmed V and J ends, which lost 10 bases and 3 bases, there was a span of 16 bases. The CDR3 length is 14 residues.

V gene TRBV19 combines with J gene TRBJ2-2, with 9 bases matching TRBD2. The V and J ends lost 3 bases and 4 bases, in that order; junction bases with no gene match: 6. Germline values: CDR1 LNHDA, CDR2 SQIVND (reference sequence). This CDR3 has 16 amino acids. The CDR3 loop is CASSMGRGGATGELFF. The DNA for the CDR3 is TGTGCCAGTAGTATGGGGCGGGGGGGCGCCACCGGGGAGCTGTTTTTT.

The chain is built from TRBV6-6 and TRBJ2-1, with D tentatively TRBD1 (5 bases). The germline gives CDR1 MNHNY, CDR2 SVGAGI (reference sequence). The CDR3 consists of 14 residues. Trimming took off 2 bases at V and 4 bases at J, with 9 bases between the two ends. The CDR3 is CASSYRGSYNEQFF. CDR3 DNA sequence: TGTGCCAGCAGTTACAGGGGATCGTACAATGAGCAGTTCTTC.

This clone came up once. The V and J genes are TRBV2 and TRBJ2-1; 12 bases fit TRBD2. Unmatched junction bases numbered 8, after V lost 6 bases and J lost 8 bases. CDR1 SNHLY and CDR2 FYNNEI come from the germline V gene. This CDR3 has 15 amino acids. The CDR3 bases are TGTGCCAGCAGCAAAAGACTAGCGGGAGCCGATGAGCAGTTCTTC. Amino acid sequence: CASSKRLAGADEQFF.

The chain links TRBV4-1 to TRBJ2-7, with 9 nucleotides matching TRBD1. The J segment lost 3 bases and the V segment lost 4 bases, leaving 13 bases of the junction unmatched. The germline gives CDR1 MGHRA, CDR2 YSYEKL. This CDR3 spans 17 amino acids. The CDR3 reads CASSRLPRDRGGYEQYF. The CDR3 nucleotides are TGCGCCAGCAGCCGCTTACCCCGCGACAGGGGGGGCTACGAGCAGTACTTC.

The chain carries TRBV5-6 and TRBJ2-2; 10 nucleotides match TRBD1. V dropped 0 bases and J dropped 7; count of bases not matched to a gene: 3. Germline V CDR1 and CDR2: SGHDT, YYEEEE. This CDR3 region has 15 residues. The CDR3 region is CASSLAGQGRGELFF. The CDR3 DNA reads TGTGCCAGCAGCTTGGCGGGACAGGGGCGCGGGGAGCTGTTTTTT. The complete variable domain, with remaining parts taken from reference TRBV5-6 and TRBJ2-2, reads DAGVTQSPTHLIKTRGQQVTLRCSPKSGHDTVSWYQQALGQGPQFIFQYYEEEERQRGNFPDRFSGHQFPNYSSELNVNALLLGDSALYLCASSLAGQGRGELFFGEGSRLTVL.